These T cell receptor beta chains were read from a single sample in a study of shared clonotypes between healthy human individuals. Sequenced by immunoSEQ multiplex PCR; TCRdb stores in-frame clones only, minus some. The sample includes about 2.4 million clones, roughly 93% of them seen just once. Sequencing was done on a sample of naive CD4+ T cells from PBMCs. These TCRs come from a young man in good health. Some clones in this sample may be carry-over from other donors' samples. Each CDR3 is given with its conserved first and last residue. The D gene is left open where the match is weak. Some rows mark clone size as missing; the rest say once, few, many or name a class of expanded clone.

clone_size: .; v_call: TRBV30; d_call: .; j_call: TRBJ1-2; cdr3_aa: CAWIGQPYGYGYTF; cdr3_nt: TGTGCCTGGATCGGGCAGCCCTATGGCTATGGCTACACCTTC
clone_size: .; v_call: TRBV9; d_call: .; j_call: TRBJ2-7; cdr3_aa: CASSVGWSRGDEQYF; cdr3_nt: TGTGCCAGCAGCGTAGGTTGGAGCCGAGGAGACGAGCAGTACTTC
clone_size: .; v_call: TRBV2; d_call: .; j_call: TRBJ2-5; cdr3_aa: CASNRSPKETQYF; cdr3_nt: TGTGCCAGCAATCGTTCACCAAAGGAGACCCAGTACTTC
clone_size: .; v_call: TRBV28; d_call: .; j_call: TRBJ1-2; cdr3_aa: CASSLGGYGYTF; cdr3_nt: TGTGCCAGCAGTTTAGGCGGTTATGGCTACACCTTC
clone_size: .; v_call: TRBV15; d_call: .; j_call: TRBJ2-1; cdr3_aa: CATSAPARIPYNEQFF; cdr3_nt: TGTGCCACCAGCGCCCCCGCTAGGATACCCTACAATGAGCAGTTCTTC
clone_size: .; v_call: TRBV7-2; d_call: .; j_call: TRBJ2-2; cdr3_aa: CASSLVGGDTGELFF; cdr3_nt: TGTGCCAGCAGCTTAGTAGGTGGGGACACCGGGGAGCTGTTTTTT
clone_size: .; v_call: TRBV5-6; d_call: .; j_call: TRBJ2-1; cdr3_aa: CASSRWGIGYNEQFF; cdr3_nt: TGTGCCAGCAGCAGATGGGGGATAGGATACAATGAGCAGTTCTTC
clone_size: .; v_call: TRBV19; d_call: TRBD2; j_call: TRBJ2-3; cdr3_aa: CASSQRTSGRTDTQYF; cdr3_nt: TGTGCCAGTAGCCAGCGGACTAGCGGGAGGACAGATACGCAGTATTTT
clone_size: .; v_call: TRBV5-4; d_call: TRBD1; j_call: TRBJ2-7; cdr3_aa: CASSLGQGASYEQYF; cdr3_nt: TGTGCCAGCAGCTTGGGACAGGGAGCATCCTACGAGCAGTACTTC
clone_size: .; v_call: TRBV28; d_call: TRBD2; j_call: TRBJ2-7; cdr3_aa: CASSSPGIGGRADEQYF; cdr3_nt: TGTGCCAGCAGTTCGCCAGGGATTGGCGGGAGGGCCGACGAGCAGTACTTC
clone_size: .; v_call: TRBV11-3; d_call: .; j_call: TRBJ2-2; cdr3_aa: CASSLSPGASTGELFF; cdr3_nt: TGTGCCAGCAGCTTATCGCCAGGGGCGAGCACCGGGGAGCTGTTTTTT
clone_size: .; v_call: TRBV28; d_call: .; j_call: TRBJ1-2; cdr3_aa: CASSLGQGAYGYTF; cdr3_nt: TGTGCCAGCAGTTTAGGGCAGGGTGCCTATGGCTACACCTTC
clone_size: .; v_call: TRBV13; d_call: TRBD1; j_call: TRBJ2-1; cdr3_aa: CASSSTGTGVGNEQFF; cdr3_nt: TGTGCCAGCAGCTCCACCGGGACAGGGGTTGGCAATGAGCAGTTCTTC
clone_size: .; v_call: TRBV2; d_call: .; j_call: TRBJ2-1; cdr3_aa: CASSPPPYNEQFF; cdr3_nt: TGTGCCAGCAGCCCCCCCCCGTACAATGAGCAGTTCTTC
clone_size: .; v_call: TRBV2; d_call: .; j_call: TRBJ2-5; cdr3_aa: CASSSIQGVGIETQYF; cdr3_nt: TGTGCCAGCAGTTCTATACAGGGAGTGGGTATCGAGACCCAGTACTTC
clone_size: .; v_call: TRBV7-2; d_call: TRBD1; j_call: TRBJ2-5; cdr3_aa: CASSPPSQGAAWTQYF; cdr3_nt: TGTGCCAGCAGCCCACCGTCACAGGGGGCAGCGTGGACCCAGTACTTC
clone_size: once; v_call: TRBV2; d_call: .; j_call: TRBJ2-7; cdr3_aa: CASTPDRISYEQYF; cdr3_nt: TGTGCCAGCACCCCCGACAGGATCTCCTACGAGCAGTACTTC
clone_size: .; v_call: TRBV27; d_call: TRBD1; j_call: TRBJ1-1; cdr3_aa: CASNHRDRGDFTEAFF; cdr3_nt: TGTGCCAGCAACCACCGGGACAGGGGGGATTTCACTGAAGCTTTCTTT
clone_size: .; v_call: TRBV5-4; d_call: .; j_call: TRBJ2-7; cdr3_aa: CASSPLGASSYEQYF; cdr3_nt: TGTGCCAGCAGCCCCCTGGGCGCGAGCTCCTACGAGCAGTACTTC
clone_size: .; v_call: TRBV7-8; d_call: .; j_call: TRBJ2-3; cdr3_aa: CASSLASRAAGLHTQYF; cdr3_nt: TGTGCCAGCAGCTTAGCTTCAAGAGCGGCCGGACTTCATACGCAGTATTTT
clone_size: .; v_call: TRBV5-4; d_call: TRBD2; j_call: TRBJ2-3; cdr3_aa: CASSQAGGVADTQYF; cdr3_nt: TGTGCCAGCAGCCAAGCGGGAGGCGTGGCAGATACGCAGTATTTT
clone_size: .; v_call: TRBV5-1; d_call: .; j_call: TRBJ1-1; cdr3_aa: CASSWRGRAEAFF; cdr3_nt: TGCGCCAGCAGCTGGAGGGGAAGGGCTGAAGCTTTCTTT
clone_size: .; v_call: TRBV2; d_call: .; j_call: TRBJ1-4; cdr3_aa: CASQNEKLFF; cdr3_nt: TGTGCCAGTCAAAATGAAAAACTGTTTTTT
clone_size: .; v_call: TRBV6-6; d_call: .; j_call: TRBJ1-1; cdr3_aa: CASSYNGMNTEAFF; cdr3_nt: TGTGCCAGCAGTTACAACGGGATGAACACTGAAGCTTTCTTT
clone_size: .; v_call: TRBV28; d_call: .; j_call: TRBJ1-4; cdr3_aa: CASSLSRVGGEKLFF; cdr3_nt: TGTGCCAGCAGTTTATCTCGGGTGGGAGGGGAAAAACTGTTTTTT
clone_size: .; v_call: TRBV10-3; d_call: .; j_call: TRBJ1-5; cdr3_aa: CAISESGQGDQPQHF; cdr3_nt: TGTGCCATCAGTGAGTCGGGGCAGGGCGATCAGCCCCAGCATTTT
clone_size: .; v_call: TRBV7-6; d_call: .; j_call: TRBJ2-1; cdr3_aa: CASSTRLPGLTMFF; cdr3_nt: TGTGCCAGCAGCACACGACTGCCGGGACTCACTATGTTCTTC
clone_size: .; v_call: TRBV28; d_call: .; j_call: TRBJ2-5; cdr3_aa: CASSTVISLGRETQYF; cdr3_nt: TGTGCCAGCAGCACCGTTATCAGCCTTGGGCGGGAGACCCAGTACTTC
clone_size: .; v_call: TRBV6-1; d_call: TRBD1; j_call: TRBJ2-7; cdr3_aa: CASSRGQGSFEQYF; cdr3_nt: TGTGCCAGCAGTCGCGGACAGGGGAGCTTCGAGCAGTACTTC
clone_size: .; v_call: TRBV5-1; d_call: .; j_call: TRBJ2-7; cdr3_aa: CASSPRGGGASYEQYF; cdr3_nt: TGCGCCAGCAGCCCCCGGGGTGGGGGAGCCTCCTACGAGCAGTACTTC
clone_size: .; v_call: TRBV2; d_call: .; j_call: TRBJ2-6; cdr3_aa: CASRPLFDRRGANVLTF; cdr3_nt: TGTGCCAGCAGACCCCTTTTCGACCGTCGGGGGGCCAACGTCCTGACTTTC
clone_size: .; v_call: TRBV28; d_call: .; j_call: TRBJ2-2; cdr3_aa: CASSLSGRGGELFF; cdr3_nt: TGTGCCAGCAGTTTATCAGGCCGGGGCGGGGAGCTGTTTTTT
clone_size: .; v_call: TRBV27; d_call: .; j_call: TRBJ2-1; cdr3_aa: CASSSRDSSYNEQFF; cdr3_nt: TGTGCCAGCAGTTCCCGTGATAGTTCCTACAATGAGCAGTTCTTC
clone_size: .; v_call: TRBV5-1; d_call: TRBD2; j_call: TRBJ2-1; cdr3_aa: CASSLIAGGDEQFF; cdr3_nt: TGCGCCAGCAGCTTAATAGCGGGCGGGGATGAGCAGTTCTTC
clone_size: .; v_call: TRBV2; d_call: .; j_call: TRBJ2-5; cdr3_aa: CASSVKTQYF; cdr3_nt: TGTGCCAGCAGTGTCAAGACCCAGTACTTC
clone_size: .; v_call: TRBV28; d_call: .; j_call: TRBJ1-2; cdr3_aa: CAGGGDDYGYTF; cdr3_nt: TGTGCCGGAGGAGGGGACGACTATGGCTACACCTTC
clone_size: .; v_call: TRBV28; d_call: .; j_call: TRBJ2-5; cdr3_aa: CASSFETVKETQYF; cdr3_nt: TGTGCCAGCAGTTTCGAGACGGTGAAAGAGACCCAGTACTTC
clone_size: .; v_call: TRBV30; d_call: TRBD1; j_call: TRBJ1-6; cdr3_aa: CAWIIGPRDRGTPLHF; cdr3_nt: TGTGCCTGGATCATAGGACCCCGGGACAGGGGGACACCCCTCCACTTT
clone_size: .; v_call: TRBV18; d_call: .; j_call: TRBJ2-7; cdr3_aa: CASSSRGFSSYEQYF; cdr3_nt: TGTGCCAGCTCAAGTCGGGGTTTTAGCTCCTACGAGCAGTACTTC
clone_size: .; v_call: TRBV6-1; d_call: .; j_call: TRBJ2-7; cdr3_aa: CATSGGTGPSYEQYF; cdr3_nt: TGTGCCACATCGGGGGGGACAGGGCCCTCCTACGAGCAGTACTTC
clone_size: .; v_call: TRBV25-1; d_call: TRBD1; j_call: TRBJ1-2; cdr3_aa: CASSQGADYYGYTF; cdr3_nt: TGTGCCAGCAGTCAGGGGGCCGACTACTATGGCTACACCTTC
clone_size: .; v_call: TRBV21-1; d_call: .; j_call: TRBJ2-7; cdr3_aa: CASSKRARQGYSYEQYF; cdr3_nt: TGTGCCAGCAGCAAAAGGGCCCGACAGGGTTACTCCTACGAGCAGTACTTC
clone_size: .; v_call: TRBV6-1; d_call: .; j_call: TRBJ1-4; cdr3_aa: CASSQGGTNEKLFF; cdr3_nt: TGTGCCAGCAGCCAGGGCGGGACTAATGAAAAACTGTTTTTT
clone_size: .; v_call: TRBV6-4; d_call: TRBD1; j_call: TRBJ2-6; cdr3_aa: CASSEQGARGANVLTF; cdr3_nt: TGTGCCAGCAGTGAACAGGGGGCGCGTGGGGCCAACGTCCTGACTTTC